This TCR beta chain was observed in a study of shared clonotypes between healthy human individuals. General observations from the study: The study found about 4.6% of naive CD4 clonotypes shared across several donors.

Both CD45RO+ cells and CCR7-negative CD45RA+ TemRA cells were combined to make up CD8 memory. Libraries were prepared by immunoSEQ multiplex PCR; TCRdb keeps only in-frame clonotypes and omits some of them. This table has roughly 410,000 clones, 95% to 97% appearing once. About this clone itself: As yet, its antigen is unknown.

Per the germline V gene, CDR1 is SEHNR and CDR2 is FQNEAQ (reference sequence). V was pared by 5 bases and J by 2 bases, with 6 bases of the junction left unmatched. The CDR3 consists of 14 residues. Sequencing was performed on memory CD8+ T cells sorted from blood. Sample subset: CD45RO+ cells pooled with CCR7-negative TemRA cells. This clonotype was sampled from a man aged 30 to 39 in good health. This chain connects TRBV7-9 to TRBJ2-7; TRBD1 matches at 7 bases. The chain's CDR3 is CASSRQGAPYEQYF. As DNA, the CDR3 is TGTGCCAGCAGCCGACAGGGTGCCCCCTACGAGCAGTACTTC. Complete variable domain (other parts from reference TRBV7-9 and TRBJ2-7): DTGVSQNPRHKITKRGQNVTFRCDPISEHNRLYWYRQTLGQGPEFLTYFQNEAQLEKSRLLSDRFSAERPKGSFSTLEIQRTEQGDSAMYLCASSRQGAPYEQYFGPGTRLTVT.